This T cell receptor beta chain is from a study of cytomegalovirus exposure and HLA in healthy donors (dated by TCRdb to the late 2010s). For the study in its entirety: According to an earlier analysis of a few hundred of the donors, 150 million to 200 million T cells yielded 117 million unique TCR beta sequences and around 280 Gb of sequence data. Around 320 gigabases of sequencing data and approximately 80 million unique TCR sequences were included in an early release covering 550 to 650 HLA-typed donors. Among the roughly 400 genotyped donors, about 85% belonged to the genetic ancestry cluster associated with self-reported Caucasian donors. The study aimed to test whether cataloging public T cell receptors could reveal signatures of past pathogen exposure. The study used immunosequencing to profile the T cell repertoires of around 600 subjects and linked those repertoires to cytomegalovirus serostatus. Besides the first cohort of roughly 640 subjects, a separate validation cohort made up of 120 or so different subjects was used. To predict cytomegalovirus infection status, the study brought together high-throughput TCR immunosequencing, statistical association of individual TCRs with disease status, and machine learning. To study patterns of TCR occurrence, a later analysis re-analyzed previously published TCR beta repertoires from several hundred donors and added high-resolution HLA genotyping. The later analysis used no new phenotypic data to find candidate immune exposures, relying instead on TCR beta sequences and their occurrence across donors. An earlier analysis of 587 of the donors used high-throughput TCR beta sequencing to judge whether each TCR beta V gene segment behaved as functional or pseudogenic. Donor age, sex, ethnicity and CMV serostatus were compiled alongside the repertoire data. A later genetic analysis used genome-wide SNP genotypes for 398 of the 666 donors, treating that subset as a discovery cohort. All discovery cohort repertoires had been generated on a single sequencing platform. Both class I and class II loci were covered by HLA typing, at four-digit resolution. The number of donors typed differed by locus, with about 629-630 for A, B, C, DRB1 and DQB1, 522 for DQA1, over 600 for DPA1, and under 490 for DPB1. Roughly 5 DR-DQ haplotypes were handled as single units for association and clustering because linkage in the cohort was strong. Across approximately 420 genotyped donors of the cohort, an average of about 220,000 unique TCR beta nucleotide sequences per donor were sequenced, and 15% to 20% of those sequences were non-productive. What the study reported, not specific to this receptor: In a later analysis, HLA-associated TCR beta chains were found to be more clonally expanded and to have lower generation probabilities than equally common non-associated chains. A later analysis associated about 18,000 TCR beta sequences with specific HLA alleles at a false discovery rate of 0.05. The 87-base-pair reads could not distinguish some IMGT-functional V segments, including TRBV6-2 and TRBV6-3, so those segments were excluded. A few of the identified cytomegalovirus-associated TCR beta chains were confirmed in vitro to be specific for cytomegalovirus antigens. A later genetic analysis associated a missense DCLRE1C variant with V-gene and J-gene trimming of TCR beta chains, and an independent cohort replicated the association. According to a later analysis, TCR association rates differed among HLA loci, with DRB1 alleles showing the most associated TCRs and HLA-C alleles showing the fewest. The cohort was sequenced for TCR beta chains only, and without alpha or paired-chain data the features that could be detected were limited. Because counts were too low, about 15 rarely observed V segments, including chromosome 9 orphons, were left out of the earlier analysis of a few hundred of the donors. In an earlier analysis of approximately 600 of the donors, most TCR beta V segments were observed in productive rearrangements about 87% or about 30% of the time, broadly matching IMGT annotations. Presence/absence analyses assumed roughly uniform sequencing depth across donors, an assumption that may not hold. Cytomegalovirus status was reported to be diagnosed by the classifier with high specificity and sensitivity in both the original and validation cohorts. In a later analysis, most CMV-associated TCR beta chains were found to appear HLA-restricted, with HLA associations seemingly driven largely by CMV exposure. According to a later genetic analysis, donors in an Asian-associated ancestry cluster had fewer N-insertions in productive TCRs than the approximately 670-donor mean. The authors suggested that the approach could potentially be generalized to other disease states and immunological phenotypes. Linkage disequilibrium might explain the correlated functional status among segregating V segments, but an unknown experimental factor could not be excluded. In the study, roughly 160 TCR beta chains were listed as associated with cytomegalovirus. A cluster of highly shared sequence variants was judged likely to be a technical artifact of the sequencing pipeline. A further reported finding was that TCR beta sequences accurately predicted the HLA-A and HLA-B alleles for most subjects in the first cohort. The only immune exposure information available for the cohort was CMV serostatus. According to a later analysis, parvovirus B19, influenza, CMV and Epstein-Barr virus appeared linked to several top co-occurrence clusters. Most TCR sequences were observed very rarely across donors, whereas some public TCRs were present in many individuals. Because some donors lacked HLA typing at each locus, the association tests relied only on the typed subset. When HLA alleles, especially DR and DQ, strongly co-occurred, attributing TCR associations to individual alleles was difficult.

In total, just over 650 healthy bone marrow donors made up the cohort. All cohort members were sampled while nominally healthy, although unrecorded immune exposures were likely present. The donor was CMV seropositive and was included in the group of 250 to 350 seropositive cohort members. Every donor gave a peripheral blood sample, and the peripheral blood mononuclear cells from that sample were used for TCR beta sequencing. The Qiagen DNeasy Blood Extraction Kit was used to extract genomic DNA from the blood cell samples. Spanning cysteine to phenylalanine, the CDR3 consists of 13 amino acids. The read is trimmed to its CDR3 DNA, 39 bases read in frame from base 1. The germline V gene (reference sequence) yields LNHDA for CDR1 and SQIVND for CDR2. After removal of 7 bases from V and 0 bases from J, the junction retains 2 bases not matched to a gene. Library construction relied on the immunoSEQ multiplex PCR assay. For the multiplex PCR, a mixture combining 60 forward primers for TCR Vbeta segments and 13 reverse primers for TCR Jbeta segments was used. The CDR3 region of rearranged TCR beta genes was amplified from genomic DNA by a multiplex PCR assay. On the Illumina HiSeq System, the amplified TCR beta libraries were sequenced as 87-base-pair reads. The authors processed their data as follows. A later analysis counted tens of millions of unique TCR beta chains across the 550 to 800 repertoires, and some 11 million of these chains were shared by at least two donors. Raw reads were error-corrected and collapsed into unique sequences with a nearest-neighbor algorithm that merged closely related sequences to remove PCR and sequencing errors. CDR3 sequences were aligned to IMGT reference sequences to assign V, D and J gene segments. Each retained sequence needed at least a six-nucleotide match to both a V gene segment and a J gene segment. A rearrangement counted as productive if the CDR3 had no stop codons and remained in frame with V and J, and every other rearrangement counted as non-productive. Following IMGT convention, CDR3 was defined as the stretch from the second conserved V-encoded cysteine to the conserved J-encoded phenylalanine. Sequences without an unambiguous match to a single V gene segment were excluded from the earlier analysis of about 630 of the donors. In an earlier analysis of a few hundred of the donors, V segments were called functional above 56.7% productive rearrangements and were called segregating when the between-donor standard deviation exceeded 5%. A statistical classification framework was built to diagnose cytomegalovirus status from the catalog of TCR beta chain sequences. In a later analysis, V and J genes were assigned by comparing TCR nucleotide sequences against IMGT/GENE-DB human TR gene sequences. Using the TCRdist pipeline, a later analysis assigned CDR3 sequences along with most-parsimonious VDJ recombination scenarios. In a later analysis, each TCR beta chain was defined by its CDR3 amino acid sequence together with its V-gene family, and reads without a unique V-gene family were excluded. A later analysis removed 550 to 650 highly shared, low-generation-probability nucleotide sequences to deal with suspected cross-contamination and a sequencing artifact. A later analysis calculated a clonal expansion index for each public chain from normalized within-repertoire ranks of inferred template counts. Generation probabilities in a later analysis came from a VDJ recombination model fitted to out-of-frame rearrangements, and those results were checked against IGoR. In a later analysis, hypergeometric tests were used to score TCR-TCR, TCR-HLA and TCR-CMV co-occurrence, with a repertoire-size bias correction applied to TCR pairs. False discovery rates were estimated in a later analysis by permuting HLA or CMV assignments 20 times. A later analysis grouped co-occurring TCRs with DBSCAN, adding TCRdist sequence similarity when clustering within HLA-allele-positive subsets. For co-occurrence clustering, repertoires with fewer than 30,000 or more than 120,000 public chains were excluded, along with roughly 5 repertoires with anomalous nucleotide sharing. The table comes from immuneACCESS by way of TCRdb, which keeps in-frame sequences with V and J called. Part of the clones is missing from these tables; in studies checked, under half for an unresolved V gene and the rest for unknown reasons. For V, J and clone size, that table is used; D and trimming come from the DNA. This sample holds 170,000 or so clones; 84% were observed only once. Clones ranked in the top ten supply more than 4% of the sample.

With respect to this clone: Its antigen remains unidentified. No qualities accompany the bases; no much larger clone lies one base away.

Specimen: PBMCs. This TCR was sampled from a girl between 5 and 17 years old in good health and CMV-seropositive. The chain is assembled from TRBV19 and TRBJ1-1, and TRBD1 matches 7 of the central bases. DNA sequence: TGTGCCAGTATAGGACAGGTGAACACTGAAGCTTTCTTT. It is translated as CASIGQVNTEAFF.